The 5 T cell receptor beta chains presented below share a single source sample, sequenced in a study of T cells in Graves' hyperthyroidism and ophthalmopathy. Amplification targeted TCR beta CDR3 regions from RNA transcripts. In the first-round RT-PCR of the TCR CDR3, the HTBI primer set was used. Using its own MiXCR run on the multiplex PCR reads, TCRdb lists one record per CDR3 protein. The profile shows 250,000 to 300,000 distinct CDR3 sequences, roughly 15% of them singletons. Sample: blood. Source of these receptors: a woman between 40 and 50 years old with Graves' hyperthyroidism that later progressed to Graves' ophthalmopathy.

Comment on this clonotype: With a much larger clone just one base away, this may be a read error. The chain has TRBV18 and TRBJ2-1; D remains ambiguous. The CDR3 consists of 14 residues. The germline gives CDR1 KGHSH, CDR2 LQKENI. The CDR3 nucleotides read TGTGCCAGCTCACCACCGGGATACTACGATGAGCAGTTCTTC. It codes for CASSPPGYYDEQFF.

This clonotype was observed a handful of times. The rearrangement joins TRBV28 to TRBJ1-5; D unresolved. Germline lookup yields CDR1 MDHEN and CDR2 SYDVKM. The CDR3 has 12 amino acids. The V and J ends lost 4 bases and 5 bases respectively, with 6 bases between them. CDR3 bases: TGTGCCAGCAGTTCGTTGGATCAGCCCCAGCATTTT. As protein: CASSSLDQPQHF.

This clonotype was seen a single time. J is TRBJ2-3 and V is TRBV12-3 or TRBV12-4; D gene unclear. The J call may not be correct, given that the DNA end is closer to TRBJ1-5. The CDR3 sequence is 15 residues long. Here the CDR3 reads CASSLTHGRTDTQHF. CDR3 DNA sequence: TGTGCCAGCAGCTTAACCCACGGTCGCACAGATACGCAGCATTTT.

This clonotype was detected many times. The rearrangement joins TRBV3-1 to TRBJ2-2; D is perhaps TRBD1 (5 bases). The ends were cut back, 1 base at V and 6 bases at J, with 9 bases in the middle. The CDR3 is made up of 14 amino acids. Germline lookup yields CDR1 LGHDT and CDR2 YNNKEL (reference sequence). Written as DNA, the CDR3 is TGTGCCAGCAGCCAAGTCGTAGGGGCCGGGGAGCTGTTTTTT. Encoded protein: CASSQVVGAGELFF.

Ten or more counts support this clonotype. J is TRBJ2-1 and V is TRBV28; a weak D match, TRBD2 (5 bases). Trimming pared 4 bases from V and 9 bases from J, leaving 10 bases between. This CDR3 is built from 12 residues. Germline values: CDR1 MDHEN, CDR2 SYDVKM. The CDR3 loop is CASSSSPGEQFF. CDR3 sequence (DNA): TGTGCCAGCAGTTCTAGCCCCGGTGAGCAGTTCTTC.